A selection of T cell receptor beta chains follows, all from one sample in a study of shared T cell receptors in the human thymus. Produced via immunoSEQ multiplex PCR; TCRdb's table is partial and in-frame only. The sample lists approximately 760,000 clones; 70% to 90% were seen once. The same data also went into a second study, on human thymus T cells.

Sequencing used thymocytes. The source is a girl less than two years old with a congenital heart defect. The CDR3 runs from the conserved cysteine through the conserved F or W. The order of the fields is J gene, V gene, D gene, clone size, CDR3 DNA, CDR3 protein. The D gene is left open where the match is weak. Clone size is given for some rows only: seen once, a few or many times, or a class if the clone is expanded.

TRBJ1-5,TRBV2,.,.,TGTGCCAGCAGGTATCCTAATCAGCCCCAGCATTTT,CASRYPNQPQHF
TRBJ1-5,TRBV30,.,.,TGTGCCTCCGCAGGGGTTATCTGCAATCAGCCCCAGCATTTT,CASAGVICNQPQHF
TRBJ2-7,TRBV10-3,.,.,TGTGCCATCAGGGTGGCGGGGAGCTCCTACGAGCAGTACTTC,CAIRVAGSSYEQYF
TRBJ1-5,TRBV19,.,.,TGTGCCAGTAGTATAGGGAGAAGTGCGGACAGTACAGATAGCAATCAGCCCCAGCATTTT,CASSIGRSADSTDSNQPQHF
TRBJ2-6,TRBV2,.,once,TGTGCCAGCAGGAGCGTCTTTGGGGCCAACGTCCTGACTTTC,CASRSVFGANVLTF
TRBJ1-4,TRBV9,TRBD1,.,TGTGCCAGCACTACAGGGGTGGTGGTAGGTGAAAAACTGTTTTTT,CASTTGVVVGEKLFF
TRBJ1-1,TRBV5-6,.,.,TGTGCCAGCAGCTCTACAGGGATACTTCTGAACACTGAAGCTTTCTTT,CASSSTGILLNTEAFF
TRBJ1-1,TRBV10-1,TRBD1,.,TGCGCCAGCCGAGGGACAGAGGTGCAGGGTGAAGCTTTCTTT,CASRGTEVQGEAFF
TRBJ2-6,TRBV4-1,.,once,TGCGCCAGCAGCCATCTGCAGGGATCTGGGGCCAACGTCCTGACTTTC,CASSHLQGSGANVLTF
TRBJ1-6,TRBV6-5,.,.,TGTGCCAGCAGTTACGTGGCTCCCGATTCACCCCTCCACTTT,CASSYVAPDSPLHF
TRBJ1-4,TRBV11-2,.,.,TGTGCCAGCAGCCTCGGCAGGGAGGGATACGAAAAACTGTTTTTT,CASSLGREGYEKLFF